One and the same sample provided the 7 T cell receptor beta chains below, sequenced in a study of T cells in Graves' hyperthyroidism and ophthalmopathy. RNA transcripts served as the template for amplifying TCR beta CDR3 regions. The study used the HTBI primer set for a first-round RT-PCR of the TCR CDR3. TCRdb itself ran the multiplex PCR reads through MiXCR, one entry per CDR3 protein. The sample includes roughly 170,000 distinct CDR3 sequences, 17% of them seen just once. Sample: blood. The receptors stem from a woman aged 45-60 years with Graves' hyperthyroidism.

The chain carries TRBV4-2 and TRBJ1-2; D remains unclear. Trimming removed 1 base from V and 4 bases from J, with 10 bases in between. There are 14 residues in the CDR3. CDR1 LGHNA and CDR2 YNFKEQ come from the germline V gene. This chain's CDR3 is CASSQGVDTYGYTF. In DNA form, the CDR3 reads TGTGCCAGCAGCCAAGGAGTAGACACCTATGGCTACACCTTC.

This clonotype appeared many times. The chain links TRBV6-1 to TRBJ1-4; no firm D call. This CDR3 spans 14 amino acids. Germline V gives CDR1 MNHNS, CDR2 SASEGT. Trimming stripped 8 bases from V and 4 bases from J, with 14 bases between. CDR3 amino acids: CASYGGPSNEKLFF. The CDR3 coding sequence is TGTGCCAGCTACGGAGGGCCGAGTAATGAAAAACTGTTTTTT.

This clonotype was recorded many times. CDR3 in DNA: TGTGCCAGCAGTTTAGCGTTTGGGGGCTATGGCTACACCTTC. It specifies CASSLAFGGYGYTF. The chain links TRBV12-3 or TRBV12-4 to TRBJ1-2; a possible D gene is TRBD1 (5 bases). The CDR3 sequence is 14 residues long. Trimming removed 0 bases at V and 4 bases at J, with 9 bases between.

This clonotype was found a few times. The chain couples TRBV3-1 to TRBJ1-2, with a possible D match to TRBD1 (6 bases). The V and J ends lost 0 bases and 1 base respectively, with 27 bases between them. The CDR3 runs 21 residues. Per the germline V gene, CDR1 is LGHDT and CDR2 is YNNKEL (reference sequence). The CDR3 sequence: CASSQDQAARPLGAGNYGYTF. The CDR3 bases are TGTGCCAGCAGCCAAGATCAGGCCGCGCGACCGTTGGGGGCGGGTAACTATGGCTACACCTTC.

This clonotype was picked up one time. This chain joins TRBV7-8 and TRBJ2-7; TRBD1 might be the D (6 bases). The germline CDR1 and CDR2 sequences are SGHVS and FQNEAQ. With 5 bases removed from V and 3 bases from J, the gap between germline ends came to 14 bases. The CDR3 has 14 amino acids. In DNA, the CDR3 is TGTGCCAGCAGCCCGAGCGGACAGATCTACGAGCAGTACTTC. Translated: CASSPSGQIYEQYF.

At least ten counts were recorded for this clonotype. This chain uses TRBV19 with TRBJ1-5; D gene unclear. The V and J ends lost 6 bases and 7 bases respectively, with 13 bases between them. Per germline, CDR1 LNHDA and CDR2 SQIVND (reference sequence). The CDR3 consists of 13 residues. The CDR3 loop is CASRTAMGQPQHF. The DNA of the CDR3 is TGTGCCAGTAGGACGGCAATGGGCCAGCCCCAGCATTTT.

This clonotype was found many times. The chain recombines TRBV7-9 with TRBJ1-6; 10 bases map to TRBD1. The V and J ends lost 4 bases and 9 bases, in that order; junction bases with no gene match: 9. From germline, CDR1 is SEHNR and CDR2 FQNEAQ (reference sequence). The CDR3 is 16 amino acids. In DNA form, the CDR3 reads TGTGCCAGCAGCTCGAGGGGGACAGGGGCTAGTTCACCCCTCCACTTT. Residues: CASSSRGTGASSPLHF.